Below, 27 T cell receptor beta chains from the same sample are listed, as sequenced in a study of blood T cell repertoires in COVID-19. Data came from immunoSEQ multiplex PCR; TCRdb stores just in-frame clones and leaves some out. This sample has around 160,000 clones; 90% occur once, and the top ten carry about 18%. The sample consisted of peripheral blood. These TCRs come from a man in his sixties with active or convalescent COVID-19.

The chain joins TRBV19 to TRBJ2-3, with 9 bases identical to TRBD1. The CDR3 is 15 amino acids. CDR1 and CDR2 (germline): LNHDA, SQIVND (reference sequence). The V gene end was trimmed by 5 bases and the J gene end by 6 bases; junction bases not matched to a gene: 9. CDR3 in amino acids: CASSRTGDLLDTQYF. The CDR3 DNA sequence: TGTGCCAGTAGTCGGACAGGGGACTTACTTGATACGCAGTATTTT.

The rearrangement joins TRBV6-2 or TRBV6-3 to TRBJ2-7, with 8 bases matching TRBD1. V was clipped by 2 bases and J by 6 bases; unmatched bases: 6. Per germline, CDR1 MNHEY and CDR2 SVGEGT. This CDR3 has 14 residues. The CDR3 DNA sequence: TGTGCCAGCAGTTACGGTGGACAGGGTGGCGAGCAGTACTTC. It encodes CASSYGGQGGEQYF.

With regard to this clone: Other DNA sequences within the sample encode an identical CDR3. The V call is TRBV5-1, the J call TRBJ2-5; TRBD1 agrees at 9 bases. Germline CDR1 reads SGHRS; CDR2 reads YFSETQ. With V trimmed by 2 bases and J by 2 bases, 1 base remained unmatched. The CDR3 is made up of 14 amino acids. In DNA, the CDR3 is TGCGCCAGCAGCTTAGGGACAGGGCAAGAGACCCAGTACTTC. Translating it yields CASSLGTGQETQYF.

The chain links TRBV6-5 to TRBJ1-1; 11 nucleotides align to TRBD1. V gave up 3 bases and J gave up 4 bases; unmatched junction bases: 4. This CDR3 is built from 15 residues. From germline, CDR1 is MNHEY and CDR2 SVGAGI. The CDR3 is CASSYAGTGGTEAFF. The CDR3 DNA reads TGTGCCAGCAGTTATGCAGGGACAGGGGGCACTGAAGCTTTCTTT.

The chain joins TRBV5-1 to TRBJ2-3; TRBD1 might be the D (6 bases). The CDR3 runs to 16 residues. Germline V gives CDR1 SGHRS, CDR2 YFSETQ. The V gene lost 0 bases and the J gene lost 1 base, with 12 bases spanning the gap. CDR3 protein: CASSLGQGPGTDTQYF. The CDR3 nucleotides read TGCGCCAGCAGCTTGGGGCAGGGGCCTGGCACAGATACGCAGTATTTT.

The chain combines TRBV7-2 with TRBJ2-5; D is uncertain. The germline V gene encodes CDR1 SGHTA and CDR2 FQGNSA. The length of the CDR3 is 15 residues. V was shortened by 5 bases and J by 0 bases, with 13 bases between the two germline ends. In nucleotides, the CDR3 is TGTGCCAGCAGCCCCCGGGTAGGCTACCAAGAGACCCAGTACTTC. Translating it yields CASSPRVGYQETQYF.

The chain links TRBV19 to TRBJ2-7; 8 bases fit TRBD1. V gave up 6 bases and J gave up 5 bases; unmatched junction bases: 15. Germline V gives CDR1 LNHDA, CDR2 SQIVND (reference sequence). The CDR3 loop spans 16 amino acids. In DNA, the CDR3 is TGTGCCAGTAGGCCGAACAGGGGGATTGACGGGGACGAGCAGTACTTC. Its protein product is CASRPNRGIDGDEQYF.

The chain uses TRBV19 and TRBJ2-7, with D hard to call. From germline, CDR1 is LNHDA and CDR2 SQIVND (reference sequence). Trimming took off 1 base at V and 3 bases at J, with 19 bases between the two ends. The CDR3 is 17 residues long. CDR3 nucleotides: TGTGCCAGTAGTATAGGGATAGGAGCGATTACGGTCTACGAGCAGTACTTC. This sequence encodes CASSIGIGAITVYEQYF.

V gene TRBV5-1 combines with J gene TRBJ1-1; no reliable D call. V was pared by 0 bases and J by 1 base, with 4 bases between. Germline lookup yields CDR1 SGHRS and CDR2 YFSETQ. The CDR3 runs to 13 residues. The CDR3 spells CASSLGPNTEAFF. CDR3 DNA sequence: TGCGCCAGCAGCTTGGGGCCGAACACTGAAGCTTTCTTT.

This chain joins TRBV5-1 and TRBJ1-3, with a weak D call TRBD1 (5 bases). V was pared by 4 bases and J by 3 bases, with 14 bases between. Germline CDR1 reads SGHRS; CDR2 reads YFSETQ. This CDR3 is built from 15 residues. This chain's CDR3 is CASSISQGDGNTIYF. In DNA form, the CDR3 reads TGCGCCAGCAGCATATCCCAGGGTGATGGAAACACCATATATTTT.

This sequence joins TRBV5-6 and TRBJ1-6, with 9 bases matching TRBD1. J was trimmed by 10 bases and V by 4 bases; bases with no gene match: 9. This CDR3 comprises 15 residues. Germline CDR1 is SGHDT and CDR2 is YYEEEE. CDR3 in amino acids: CASSTTGQGISPLHF. CDR3 sequence (DNA): TGTGCCAGCAGCACGACGGGACAGGGAATCTCACCCCTCCACTTT.

The chain couples TRBV5-1 to TRBJ2-5; a possible D gene is TRBD1 (6 bases). Germline V gene lookup returns CDR1 SGHRS and CDR2 YFSETQ. The CDR3 sequence is 16 residues long. Trimming removed 0 bases from V and 7 bases from J, with 19 bases in between. The CDR3 DNA follows: TGCGCCAGCAGCTTGGTAGAGACAGGAGCTTTGGGGACCCAGTACTTC. Its translation: CASSLVETGALGTQYF.

This clone has more than one count but fewer than ten. The chain is built from TRBV10-3 and TRBJ2-3, with TRBD2 identical over 7 bases. The CDR3 has 12 residues. Germline CDR1 reads ENHRY; CDR2 reads SYGVKD. V lost 10 bases, J lost 2 bases, and 3 bases stayed unmatched. CDR3 amino acids: CATRDYTDTQYF. For the CDR3, the DNA is TGTGCCACCAGGGACTACACAGATACGCAGTATTTT.

The chain couples TRBV19 to TRBJ1-5, with 8 positions matching TRBD1. The CDR3 extends over 15 amino acids. Germline CDR1 is LNHDA and CDR2 is SQIVND (reference sequence). V was clipped by 7 bases and J by 1 base; unmatched bases: 6. The DNA of the CDR3 is TGTGCCAGTAAGGGCAGGGGGCTGAGCAATCAGCCCCAGCATTTT. Translating it yields CASKGRGLSNQPQHF.

This chain uses TRBV2 with TRBJ1-2, with a weak D call TRBD1 (5 bases). The CDR3 extends over 12 amino acids. V was pared by 4 bases and J by 4 bases, with 7 bases between. Germline loops: CDR1 SNHLY, CDR2 FYNNEI. As DNA, the CDR3 is TGTGCCAGCAGTGTTAGGGGCTATGGCTACACCTTC. Amino acids: CASSVRGYGYTF.

V gene TRBV5-6 combines with J gene TRBJ1-2, with D uncertain. Germline CDR1 and CDR2: SGHDT and YYEEEE. This CDR3 is 12 amino acids long. Trimming took 1 base from V and 4 from J, leaving 5 bases between them. The CDR3 reads CASSLTIYGYTF. CDR3 DNA sequence: TGTGCCAGCAGCTTGACAATCTATGGCTACACCTTC.

V and J are TRBV19 and TRBJ1-1, with TRBD1 identical over 7 bases. The length of the CDR3 is 15 residues. With 4 bases clipped from V and 3 bases from J, the junction kept 8 bases outside the gene matches. In germline, CDR1 is LNHDA, CDR2 SQIVND (reference sequence). The CDR3 spells CASSTSTGFDTEAFF. The CDR3 region has the DNA TGTGCCAGTAGTACCTCGACAGGGTTCGACACTGAAGCTTTCTTT.

This clone occurred once. The chain couples TRBV28 to TRBJ2-7; 9 bases align to TRBD2. CDR3 length: 15 residues. After removal of 7 bases from V and 0 bases from J, the junction contained 7 bases not matched to a gene. CDR1 is MDHEN, CDR2 SYDVKM, per germline. The DNA for the CDR3 is TGTGCCAGCAACCGAGCGGGAGGCATCTCCTACGAGCAGTACTTC. Translation gives CASNRAGGISYEQYF.

Only one count was recorded for this clone. The gene calls are TRBV11-3 and TRBJ1-6; 8 bases match TRBD1. The V segment lost 4 bases and the J segment 9 bases; nucleotides outside the gene matches: 5. Germline-derived CDR1 and CDR2 are SGHNT and YENEEA. The CDR3 contains 14 residues. CDR3 residues: CASSSGGAGSPLHF. In DNA, the CDR3 is TGTGCCAGCAGCTCAGGGGGCGCAGGTTCACCCCTCCACTTT.

The chain employs TRBV28 and TRBJ1-2; TRBD1 agrees at 10 bases. J gave up 8 bases and V 2 bases, and 8 bases lay outside the gene matches. This CDR3 is 15 amino acids long. Germline V gives CDR1 MDHEN, CDR2 SYDVKM. The CDR3 loop is CASSLGGQGIEGYTF. The CDR3 DNA follows: TGTGCCAGCAGTTTAGGGGGACAGGGGATCGAGGGCTACACCTTC.

The chain joins TRBV3-1 (or the pseudogene TRBV3-2) to TRBJ1-2; D not resolved. The CDR3 has 15 residues. The germline CDR1 and CDR2 sequences are LGHDT and YNNKEL (reference sequence). With 4 bases removed from V and 0 bases from J, the gap between germline ends came to 12 bases. The CDR3, as DNA: TGTGCCAGCAGCCCCGCTCTCAGAACTAACTATGGCTACACCTTC. This translates into CASSPALRTNYGYTF.

The gene calls are TRBV19 and TRBJ2-7; 12 nucleotides match TRBD1. This CDR3 comprises 16 residues. V trimming: 3 bases; J trimming: 3 bases; junction bases outside the gene matches: 6. Looked up from germline, CDR1 is LNHDA and CDR2 is SQIVND (reference sequence). CDR3 protein: CASSISGTGGFYEQYF. The CDR3 region has the DNA TGTGCCAGTAGTATTTCCGGGACAGGGGGCTTCTACGAGCAGTACTTC.

This clone was detected only once. The chain carries TRBV14 and TRBJ1-1; D unclear. This CDR3 has 14 amino acids. Germline V gene data show CDR1 as SGHDN and CDR2 as FVKESK. V dropped 2 bases and J dropped 1 base, with 8 bases sitting between them. In DNA, the CDR3 is TGTGCCAGCAGCCAAACGGACTGGAACACTGAAGCTTTCTTT. Protein product: CASSQTDWNTEAFF.

This chain uses TRBV7-8 with TRBJ2-1, with D possibly matching TRBD1 (6 bases). Trimming removed 1 base from V and 4 bases from J, with 11 bases in between. Germline V gene sequence: CDR1 SGHVS, CDR2 FQNEAQ. This CDR3 contains 15 residues. The CDR3 spells CASSLVGQLYNEQFF. DNA for the CDR3: TGTGCCAGCAGCTTAGTTGGACAGCTATACAATGAGCAGTTCTTC.

This chain joins TRBV27 and TRBJ2-7; 9 bases agree with TRBD1. With 5 bases clipped from V and 2 bases from J, the junction kept 4 bases outside the gene matches. Per the germline V gene, CDR1 is MNHEY and CDR2 is SMNVEV (reference sequence). The CDR3 has 14 residues. CDR3: CASSADRGPYEQYF. CDR3 nucleotides: TGTGCCAGCAGTGCGGACAGGGGACCCTACGAGCAGTACTTC.

This clone was found a few times. This chain connects TRBV20-1 to TRBJ1-1, with 8 bases matching TRBD1. The germline gives CDR1 DFQATT, CDR2 SNEGSKA (reference sequence). This CDR3 has 13 amino acids. Germline trimming cut 3 bases from V and 3 bases from J; bases unmatched to any gene: 3. This chain's CDR3 is CSASRQGYTEAFF. The DNA of the CDR3 is TGCAGTGCTAGTAGACAGGGGTACACTGAAGCTTTCTTT.

The V call is TRBV4-2, the J call TRBJ2-3; D perhaps matches TRBD1 (6 bases). Germline loops: CDR1 LGHNA, CDR2 YNFKEQ. The V end lost 3 bases, the J end lost 2 bases, and 21 bases lay between the germline ends. The CDR3 sequence is 18 residues long. The CDR3 protein is CASSHRVWTEGPTDTQYF. The DNA of the CDR3 is TGTGCCAGCAGCCACCGTGTTTGGACAGAGGGGCCCACAGATACGCAGTATTTT.